The rows below give T cell receptor beta chains drawn from one sample of a study of blood T cell repertoires in COVID-19. This table comes from immunoSEQ multiplex PCR, and its TCRdb copy is limited to in-frame clones, with some not included. The sample lists approximately 5,700 clones, roughly 83% occurring once. Sequenced material: peripheral blood. The receptor source for this set is a human donor in a cohort sampled during active COVID-19. CDR3s include the opening cysteine and the closing phenylalanine or tryptophan. The D gene is left open where the match is weak. Not every row has a clone size; where given, it reads once, few, many or a size class.

TRBJ1-4,TRBV10-3,NA,TRBD1,TGTGCCATCAGGAATAGAGGGGGCGAAAAACTGTTTTTT,CAIRNRGGEKLFF
TRBJ2-1,TRBV10-3,NA,TRBD1,TGTGCCATCAGTCTCGGGACAGGGTACAATGAGCAGTTCTTC,CAISLGTGYNEQFF
TRBJ2-5,TRBV11-2,NA,NA,TGTGCCAGCAGCTTAGATCCCCAGAATCAGTACTTC,CASSLDPQNQYF
TRBJ1-3,TRBV9,NA,TRBD1,TGTGCCAGCAGCGTATCCGTGAGGGGGCTGGGTGGAAACACCATATATTTT,CASSVSVRGLGGNTIYF
TRBJ2-5,TRBV9,NA,TRBD1,TGTGCCAGCAGCGTATCTCTAGGGACAGAAGAGACCCAGTACTTC,CASSVSLGTEETQYF
TRBJ1-2,TRBV6-5,few,TRBD1,TGTGCCAGCAAAAGACAGGGGAACGGGGACTATGGCTACACCTTC,CASKRQGNGDYGYTF
TRBJ1-3,TRBV12-5,few,NA,TGTGCTAGTGGTTTGGTCGCAGACTCTGGAAACACCATATATTTT,CASGLVADSGNTIYF
TRBJ2-2,TRBV30,NA,NA,TGTGCCTGGAGTGCAACTAACACCGGGGAGCTGTTTTTT,CAWSATNTGELFF
TRBJ1-4,TRBV7-9,NA,TRBD1,TGTGCCAGCAGCGTAGTAGGGGGCCGGGACCCCAGTGAAAAACTGTTTTTT,CASSVVGGRDPSEKLFF
TRBJ2-2,TRBV11-2,NA,NA,TGTGCCAGCAGTTCGGGACTGAACACCGGGGAGCTGTTTTTT,CASSSGLNTGELFF
TRBJ2-2,TRBV7-6,NA,NA,TGTGCCAGCAGCTTAGTAGGGACACGTAACACCGGGGAGCTGTTTTTT,CASSLVGTRNTGELFF
TRBJ2-2,TRBV25-1,NA,TRBD1,TGTGCCAGCAGTGAATCGGTAGGGGGCGCAGGGGAGCTGTTTTTT,CASSESVGGAGELFF
TRBJ2-3,TRBV11-1,NA,TRBD2,TGTGCCAGCAGCCGTCAGGGCGGGAGAACGACAGATACGCAGTATTTT,CASSRQGGRTTDTQYF
TRBJ2-1,TRBV5-1,NA,NA,TGCGCCAGCAGCTTGGGCTTACAGCATGTACAGCAGTTCTTC,CASSLGLQHVQQFF
TRBJ2-2,TRBV28,NA,TRBD2,TGTGCCAGCAGTTTCGGACTAGCGGTTGACACCGGGGAGCTGTTTTTT,CASSFGLAVDTGELFF
TRBJ2-3,TRBV28,NA,TRBD2,TGTGCCAGCACCCCGACTAGCGGGAGGTCCCGGGCGCAGTATTTT,CASTPTSGRSRAQYF
TRBJ2-7,TRBV7-2,NA,NA,TGTGCCAGCAGCACCGCCCCGGCCGTAGCCTCCTACGAGCAGTACTTC,CASSTAPAVASYEQYF
TRBJ2-5,TRBV4-1,NA,TRBD2,TGCGCCAGCAGCCAAGAGGCGGGAGGTCGGCAAGAGACCCAGTACTTC,CASSQEAGGRQETQYF
TRBJ1-2,TRBV2,NA,TRBD1,TGTGCCAGCACCCCGGACAGGGGGCCGGGTGGCTACACCTTC,CASTPDRGPGGYTF
TRBJ2-7,TRBV5-1,NA,TRBD2,TGCGCCAGCAGCAGGGGACTAGCGGGACGGGCTGGCTACGAGCAGTACTTC,CASSRGLAGRAGYEQYF
TRBJ2-7,TRBV20-1,few,NA,TGCAGTGCTAGTAGGGGTTTAGCCTACGAGCAGTACTTC,CSASRGLAYEQYF
TRBJ2-2,TRBV11-1,NA,TRBD1,TGTGCCAGCAGCTTAATGGACAGGGCCGACACCGGGGAGCTGTTTTTT,CASSLMDRADTGELFF
TRBJ2-7,TRBV18,NA,TRBD1,TGTGCCAGCTCACAAGGGACAGGGGCGACCTCTGCCTACGAGCAGTACTTC,CASSQGTGATSAYEQYF
TRBJ1-2,TRBV19,NA,NA,TGTGCCAGTAGTAAGCGGGACTATGGCTACACCTTC,CASSKRDYGYTF
TRBJ2-3,TRBV27,NA,TRBD1,TGTGCCAGCAGTCCAGGGCCCCTGGACAGGGGGAGGTCCATAGATACGCAGTATTTT,CASSPGPLDRGRSIDTQYF
TRBJ1-3,TRBV9,few,NA,TGTGCCAGCAGCGTAGACCCAGGGGACACCATATATTTT,CASSVDPGDTIYF
TRBJ2-5,TRBV2,once,TRBD2,TGTGCCAGCTCAAGAGGGGGGACTAGCGGGAGAGCGGAGACCCAGTACTTC,CASSRGGTSGRAETQYF
TRBJ2-7,TRBV15,NA,TRBD1,TGTGCCACCAGCCCCCTCAACAGGGGGCCCTACGAGCAGTACTTC,CATSPLNRGPYEQYF
TRBJ2-1,TRBV18,NA,TRBD1,TGTGCCAGCTCAGCAGGGGGCACTGAGCAGTTCTTC,CASSAGGTEQFF
TRBJ1-1,TRBV9,NA,NA,TGTGCCAGCAGCGTAGGTAGGGGGAGTATTAACACTGAAGCTTTCTTT,CASSVGRGSINTEAFF
TRBJ2-7,TRBV6-5,NA,NA,TGTGCCAGCAGTTACTCTCGATGGGAGGACGAGCAGTACTTC,CASSYSRWEDEQYF
TRBJ2-1,TRBV11-3,NA,NA,TGTGCCAGCAGCTTATATACTAACAATGAGCAGTTCTTC,CASSLYTNNEQFF
TRBJ1-6,TRBV2,NA,NA,TGTGCCAGCAGTGCTGCGGGAAGGGCTTCACCCCTCCACTTT,CASSAAGRASPLHF
TRBJ2-7,TRBV4-2,NA,NA,TGTGCCAGCAGCGGACTCCCCGAGGGTTACGAGCAGTACTTC,CASSGLPEGYEQYF
TRBJ1-6,TRBV9,NA,NA,TGTGCCAGCAAGCCGGGCCAGGGTACCCTGGATCCCCTCCACTTT,CASKPGQGTLDPLHF
TRBJ1-6,TRBV6-5,NA,TRBD1,TGTGCCAGCAGTTACTCGACTGGACAGGTCGTTTCACCCCTCCACTTT,CASSYSTGQVVSPLHF
TRBJ1-1,TRBV11-3,NA,NA,TGTGCCAGCAGCTTAGACGGCAGGGATGGGTCCACTGAAGCTTTCTTT,CASSLDGRDGSTEAFF
TRBJ1-2,TRBV19,NA,NA,TGTGCCAGTAGCGATACAGGGCACCTTAACTATGGCTACACCTTC,CASSDTGHLNYGYTF
TRBJ2-1,TRBV5-1,NA,TRBD2,TGCGCCAGCAGCTCCCGGGAGGGCTTAGCGGGAGGTAGGTCCTACAATGAGCAGTTCTTC,CASSSREGLAGGRSYNEQFF
TRBJ2-1,TRBV4-3,NA,TRBD2,TGCGCCAGCAGCCAAGAGGGACTAGCCTTGGATGAGCAGTTCTTC,CASSQEGLALDEQFF
TRBJ2-3,TRBV7-3,NA,NA,TGTGCCAGCAGCTTTGACGGGGATACGCAGTATTTT,CASSFDGDTQYF
TRBJ2-7,TRBV14,once,NA,TGTGCCAGCAGTCGAGGAGGGTTGAGCTCCTACGAGCAGTACTTC,CASSRGGLSSYEQYF